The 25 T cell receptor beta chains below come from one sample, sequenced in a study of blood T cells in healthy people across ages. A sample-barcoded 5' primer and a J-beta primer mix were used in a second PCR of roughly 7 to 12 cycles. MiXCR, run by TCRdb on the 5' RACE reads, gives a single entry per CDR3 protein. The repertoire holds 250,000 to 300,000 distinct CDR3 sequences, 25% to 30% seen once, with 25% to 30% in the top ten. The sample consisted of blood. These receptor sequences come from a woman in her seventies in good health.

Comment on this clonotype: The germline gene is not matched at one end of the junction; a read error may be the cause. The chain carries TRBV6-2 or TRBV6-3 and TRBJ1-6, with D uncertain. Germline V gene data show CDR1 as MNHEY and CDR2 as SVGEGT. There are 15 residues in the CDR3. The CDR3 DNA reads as TGTGCCTGCAGTTACTCGAGTACAGAAGATTCACCCCTCCACTTT. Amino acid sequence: CACSYSSTEDSPLHF.

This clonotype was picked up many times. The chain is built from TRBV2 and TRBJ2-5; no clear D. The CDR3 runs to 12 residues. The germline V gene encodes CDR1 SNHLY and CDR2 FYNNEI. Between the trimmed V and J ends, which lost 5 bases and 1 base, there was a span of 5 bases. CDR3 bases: TGTGCCAGCAGTATGCTCCAAGAGACCCAGTACTTC. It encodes CASSMLQETQYF.

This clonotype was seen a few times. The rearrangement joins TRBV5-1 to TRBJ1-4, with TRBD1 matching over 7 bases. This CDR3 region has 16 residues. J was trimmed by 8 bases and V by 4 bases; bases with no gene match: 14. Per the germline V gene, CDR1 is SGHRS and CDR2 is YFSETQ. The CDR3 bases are TGCGCCAGCAGCCCCCTCGGGCAGGGGGGAAAGGAAAAACTGTTTTTT. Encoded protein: CASSPLGQGGKEKLFF.

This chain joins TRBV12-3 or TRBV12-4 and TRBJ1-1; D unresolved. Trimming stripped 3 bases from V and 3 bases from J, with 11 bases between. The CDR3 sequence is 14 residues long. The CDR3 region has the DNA TGTGCCAGCAGTTTTGGGGTGGGCGACACTGAAGCTTTCTTT. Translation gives CASSFGVGDTEAFF.

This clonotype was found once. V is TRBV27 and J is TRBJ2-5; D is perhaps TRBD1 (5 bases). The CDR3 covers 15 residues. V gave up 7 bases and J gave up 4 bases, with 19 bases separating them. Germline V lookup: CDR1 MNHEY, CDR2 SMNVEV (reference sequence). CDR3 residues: CASTKNPRQGETQYF. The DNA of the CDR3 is TGTGCCAGCACTAAAAACCCCCGGCAGGGAGAGACCCAGTACTTC.

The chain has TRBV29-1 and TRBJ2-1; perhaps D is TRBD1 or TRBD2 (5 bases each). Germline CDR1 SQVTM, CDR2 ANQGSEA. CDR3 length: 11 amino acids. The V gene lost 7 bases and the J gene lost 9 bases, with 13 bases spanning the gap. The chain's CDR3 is CSEGSDSEQFF. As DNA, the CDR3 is TGCAGCGAGGGGAGTGATAGTGAGCAGTTCTTC.

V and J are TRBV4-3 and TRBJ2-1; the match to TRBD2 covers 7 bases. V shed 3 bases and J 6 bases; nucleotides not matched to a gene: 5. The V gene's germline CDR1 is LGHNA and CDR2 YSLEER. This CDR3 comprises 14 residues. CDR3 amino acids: CASSHAGTINEQFF. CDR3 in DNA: TGCGCCAGCAGCCACGCCGGGACTATCAATGAGCAGTTCTTC.

CDR3 in amino acids: CASTPGGNQPQHF. DNA for the CDR3: TGTGCCAGCACCCCGGGGGGGAATCAGCCCCAGCATTTT. The genes are TRBV27 and TRBJ1-5; TRBD1 might be the D (5 bases). V was clipped by 7 bases and J by 4 bases, with 11 bases between them. The CDR3 is 13 residues long. Germline-derived CDR1 and CDR2 are MNHEY and SMNVEV (reference sequence).

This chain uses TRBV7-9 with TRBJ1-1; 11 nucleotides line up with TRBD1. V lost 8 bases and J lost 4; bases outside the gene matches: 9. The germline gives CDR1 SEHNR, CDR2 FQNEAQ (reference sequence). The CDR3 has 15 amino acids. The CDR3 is CASGGDRGSTTEAFF. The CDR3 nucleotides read TGTGCCAGCGGGGGGGACAGGGGGTCGACCACTGAAGCTTTCTTT.

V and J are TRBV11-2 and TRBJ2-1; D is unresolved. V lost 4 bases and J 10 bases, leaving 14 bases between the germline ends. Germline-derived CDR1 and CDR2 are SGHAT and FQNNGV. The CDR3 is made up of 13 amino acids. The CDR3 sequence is CASSSLTSREQFF. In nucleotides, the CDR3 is TGTGCCAGCAGCTCACTGACTTCACGCGAGCAGTTCTTC.

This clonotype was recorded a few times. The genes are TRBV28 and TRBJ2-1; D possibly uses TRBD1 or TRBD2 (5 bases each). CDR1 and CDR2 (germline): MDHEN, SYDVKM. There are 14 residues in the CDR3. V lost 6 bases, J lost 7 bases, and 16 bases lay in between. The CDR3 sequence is CASSLGTPRNEQFF. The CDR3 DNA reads TGTGCCAGCAGCCTCGGGACCCCTCGGAATGAGCAGTTCTTC.

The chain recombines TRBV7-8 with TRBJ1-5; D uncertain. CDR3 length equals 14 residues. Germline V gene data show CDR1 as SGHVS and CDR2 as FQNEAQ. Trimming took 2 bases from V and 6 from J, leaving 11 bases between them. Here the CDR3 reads CASSLLKVAQPQHF. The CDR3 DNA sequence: TGTGCCAGCAGCTTACTCAAGGTGGCTCAGCCCCAGCATTTT.

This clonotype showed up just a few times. The CDR3 here is CASSHLGPISGANVLTF. The CDR3 DNA is TGTGCCAGCAGCCATTTGGGACCCATTTCTGGGGCCAACGTCCTGACTTTC. The rearrangement links TRBV11-2 to TRBJ2-6, with D perhaps matching TRBD1 or TRBD2 (5 bases each). V lost 5 bases and J 1 base, leaving 15 bases between the germline ends. Germline CDR1 and CDR2: SGHAT and FQNNGV. The CDR3 extends over 17 amino acids. The entire variable domain, with the rest obtained from reference TRBV11-2 and TRBJ2-6, is as follows: EAGVAQSPRYKIIEKRQSVAFWCNPISGHATLYWYQQILGQGPKLLIQFQNNGVVDDSQLPKDRFSAERLKGVDSTLKIQPAKLEDSAVYLCASSHLGPISGANVLTFGAGSRLTVL.

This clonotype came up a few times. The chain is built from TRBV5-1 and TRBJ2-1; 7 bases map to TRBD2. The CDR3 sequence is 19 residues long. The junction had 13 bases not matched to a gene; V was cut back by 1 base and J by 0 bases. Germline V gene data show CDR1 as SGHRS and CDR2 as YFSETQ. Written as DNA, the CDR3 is TGCGCCAGCAGCTTGCAAGGGTTTAGGGGCGGGAGCTCCTACAATGAGCAGTTCTTC. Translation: CASSLQGFRGGSSYNEQFF.

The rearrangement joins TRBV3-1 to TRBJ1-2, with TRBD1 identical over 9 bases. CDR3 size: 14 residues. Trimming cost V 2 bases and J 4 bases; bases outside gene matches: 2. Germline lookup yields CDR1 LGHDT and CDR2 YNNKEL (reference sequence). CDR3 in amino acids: CASSQTGGLYGYTF. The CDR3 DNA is TGTGCCAGCAGCCAAACAGGGGGCCTCTATGGCTACACCTTC. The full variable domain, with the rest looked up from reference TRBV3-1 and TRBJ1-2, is DTAVSQTPKYLVTQMGNDKSIKCEQNLGHDTMYWYKQDSKKFLKIMFSYNNKELIINETVPNRFSPKSPDKAHLNLHINSLELGDSAVYFCASSQTGGLYGYTFGSGTRLTVV.

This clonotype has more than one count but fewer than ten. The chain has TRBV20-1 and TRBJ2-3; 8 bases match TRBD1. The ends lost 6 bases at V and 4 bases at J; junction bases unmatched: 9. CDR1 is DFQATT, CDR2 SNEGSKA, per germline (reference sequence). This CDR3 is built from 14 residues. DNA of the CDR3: TGCAGTGCAACTGACAGGGGAAGGCCAGATACGCAGTATTTT. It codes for CSATDRGRPDTQYF.

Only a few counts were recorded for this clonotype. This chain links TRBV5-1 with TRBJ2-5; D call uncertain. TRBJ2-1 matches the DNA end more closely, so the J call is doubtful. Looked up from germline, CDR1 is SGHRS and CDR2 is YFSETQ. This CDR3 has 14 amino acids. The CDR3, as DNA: TGCGCCAGCAGCTTGGCCGGGCCGAACAATGAGCAGTTCTTC. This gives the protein CASSLAGPNNEQFF.

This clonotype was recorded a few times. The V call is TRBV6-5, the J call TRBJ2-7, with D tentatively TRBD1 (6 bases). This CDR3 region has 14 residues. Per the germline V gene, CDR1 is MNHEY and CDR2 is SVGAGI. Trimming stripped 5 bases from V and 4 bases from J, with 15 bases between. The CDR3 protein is CASSPWDKNYEQYF. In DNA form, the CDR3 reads TGTGCCAGCAGTCCATGGGACAAAAATTACGAGCAGTACTTC.

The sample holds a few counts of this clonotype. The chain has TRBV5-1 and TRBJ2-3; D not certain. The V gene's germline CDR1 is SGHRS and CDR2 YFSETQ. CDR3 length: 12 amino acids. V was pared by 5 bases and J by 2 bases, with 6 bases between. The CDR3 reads CASSKFTDTQYF. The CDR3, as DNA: TGCGCCAGCAGTAAATTCACAGATACGCAGTATTTT.

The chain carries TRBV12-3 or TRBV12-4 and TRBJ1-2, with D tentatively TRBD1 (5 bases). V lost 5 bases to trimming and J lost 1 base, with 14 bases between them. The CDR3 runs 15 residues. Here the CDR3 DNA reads TGTGCCAGCAGTGGGGGACGGAAACTTAACTATGGCTACACCTTC. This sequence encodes CASSGGRKLNYGYTF.

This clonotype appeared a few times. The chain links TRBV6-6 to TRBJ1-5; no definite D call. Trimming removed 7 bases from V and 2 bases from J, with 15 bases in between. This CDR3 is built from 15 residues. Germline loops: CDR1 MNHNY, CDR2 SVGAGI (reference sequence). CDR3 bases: TGTGCCAGCAACCAAGGAGGGAGTGGCAATCAGCCCCAGCATTTT. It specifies CASNQGGSGNQPQHF.

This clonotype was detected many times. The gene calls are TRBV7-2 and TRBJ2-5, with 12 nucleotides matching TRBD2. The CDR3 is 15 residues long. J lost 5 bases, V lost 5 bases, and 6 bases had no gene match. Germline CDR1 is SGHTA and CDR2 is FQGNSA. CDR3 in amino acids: CASSVTSGGWETQYF. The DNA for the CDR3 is TGTGCCAGCAGCGTAACTAGCGGGGGGTGGGAGACCCAGTACTTC.

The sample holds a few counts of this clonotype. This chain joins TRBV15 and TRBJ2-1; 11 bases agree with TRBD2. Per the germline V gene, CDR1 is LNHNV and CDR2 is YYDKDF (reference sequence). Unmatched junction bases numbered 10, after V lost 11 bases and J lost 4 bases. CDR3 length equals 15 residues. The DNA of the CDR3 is TGTGCCTCCTCGGTAGCGGGAGGGAATTACAATGAGCAGTTCTTC. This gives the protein CASSVAGGNYNEQFF.

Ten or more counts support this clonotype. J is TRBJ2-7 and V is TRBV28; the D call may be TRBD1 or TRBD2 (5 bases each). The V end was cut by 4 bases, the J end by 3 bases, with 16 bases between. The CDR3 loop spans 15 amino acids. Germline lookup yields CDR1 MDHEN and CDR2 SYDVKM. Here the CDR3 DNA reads TGTGCCAGCAGTTCGGCGGGCAGGGAAAGCTACGAGCAGTACTTC. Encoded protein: CASSSAGRESYEQYF.

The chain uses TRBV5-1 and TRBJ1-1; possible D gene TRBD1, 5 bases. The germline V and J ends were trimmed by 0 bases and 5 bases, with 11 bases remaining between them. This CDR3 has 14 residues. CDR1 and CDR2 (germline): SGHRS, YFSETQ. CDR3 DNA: TGCGCCAGCAGCTTGGGCCAGGGTAGTACTGAAGCTTTCTTT. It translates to CASSLGQGSTEAFF.